The entry that follows covers one T cell receptor beta chain sequence. Its antigen is still unknown. This sample is drawn from a study of T-cell reconstitution after alpha-beta-depleted transplantation in children. For TCRbeta, the library was prepared with unique molecular identifiers. One entry per CDR3 protein, called by TCRdb with MiXCR from the PCR reads. The data contain 440,000 or so distinct CDR3 sequences, roughly 43% of them singletons. Study-wide findings and caveats: Alpha-beta T cells present about two months after transplant were reported to originate from several hundred expanded graft clones. Newly produced T cells mostly accounted for T-cell counts and diversity one year post-transplant.

There are 15 residues in the CDR3. Looked up from germline, CDR1 is MNHEY and CDR2 is SVGEGT. Between the trimmed V and J ends, which lost 2 bases and 0 bases, there was a span of 9 bases. Sequencing used PBMCs, obtained before TCRalphabeta/CD19-depleted stem cell transplant. This clonotype originated in a girl aged 2-10 years with aplastic anemia, due to receive a stem cell transplant. V and J are TRBV6-2 or TRBV6-3 and TRBJ2-3, with no clear D. In nucleotides, the CDR3 is TGTGCCAGCAGTTACCGGACGCTGAGCACAGATACGCAGTATTTT. Protein: CASSYRTLSTDTQYF.